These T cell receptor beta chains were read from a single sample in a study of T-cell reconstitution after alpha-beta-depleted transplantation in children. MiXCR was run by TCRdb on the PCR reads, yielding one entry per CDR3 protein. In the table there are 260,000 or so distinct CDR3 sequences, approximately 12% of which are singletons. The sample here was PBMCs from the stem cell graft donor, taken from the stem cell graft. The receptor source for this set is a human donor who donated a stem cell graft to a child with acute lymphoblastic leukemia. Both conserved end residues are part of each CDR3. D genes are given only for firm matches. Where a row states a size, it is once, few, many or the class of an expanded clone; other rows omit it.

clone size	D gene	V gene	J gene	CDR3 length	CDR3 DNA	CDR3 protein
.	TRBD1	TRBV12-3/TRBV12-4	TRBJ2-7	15	TGTGCCAGCAGAAGGGACAGAGAGCCTACCTACGAGCAGTACTTC	CASRRDREPTYEQYF
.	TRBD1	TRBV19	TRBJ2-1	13	TGTGCCAGTAGTTTTACAGGGGTTAATGAGCAGTTCTTC	CASSFTGVNEQFF
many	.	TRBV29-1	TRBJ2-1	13	TGCAGCGTTGAGTCGGGGTCCTACAATGAGCAGTTCTTC	CSVESGSYNEQFF
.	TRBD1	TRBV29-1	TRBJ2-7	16	TGCAGCGTTCGAAACGAAGGCAGGGGGCTTACCTACGAGCAGTACTTC	CSVRNEGRGLTYEQYF
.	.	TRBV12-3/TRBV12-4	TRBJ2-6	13	TGTGCCTTCTCCTTCCGACCGGCCAACGGCCTGACTTTC	CAFSFRPANGLTF
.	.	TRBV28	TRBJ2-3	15	TGTGCCAGCAGTTTAGACGGGTTTTCAACAGATACGCAGTATTTT	CASSLDGFSTDTQYF
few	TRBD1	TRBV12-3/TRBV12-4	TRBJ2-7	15	TGTGCCAGCAGTTTAGAGGGACAGGGGGCCTACGAGCAGTACTTC	CASSLEGQGAYEQYF
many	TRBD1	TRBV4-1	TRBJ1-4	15	TGCGCCAGCAGCTCCGGGACAGCAACTAATGAAAAACTGTTTTTT	CASSSGTATNEKLFF
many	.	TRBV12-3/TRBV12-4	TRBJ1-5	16	TGTGCCAGCAGTTTAGAACTCGGAGGGAGCAATCAGCCCCAGCATTTT	CASSLELGGSNQPQHF
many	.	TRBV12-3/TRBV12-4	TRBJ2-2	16	TGTGCCAGCAGCCCCGGGGGGACACCTTACACCGGGGAGCTGTTTTTT	CASSPGGTPYTGELFF
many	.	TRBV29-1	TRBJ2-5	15	TGCAGCGCCCGCCGACATGACGCAGGGGACGAGACCCAGTACTTC	CSARRHDAGDETQYF
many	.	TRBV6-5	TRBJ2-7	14	TGTGCCAGCAGTTACCTAGGGGAGACCTACGAGCAGTACTTC	CASSYLGETYEQYF
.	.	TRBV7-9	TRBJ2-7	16	TGTGCCAGCAGCTCGGCTCCGAACCTACAGGGTTGGGAGCAGTACTTC	CASSSAPNLQGWEQYF
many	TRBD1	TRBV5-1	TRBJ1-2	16	TGCGCCAGCAGCTTGGAGGGGACAGGGGCTAACTATGGCTACACCTTC	CASSLEGTGANYGYTF
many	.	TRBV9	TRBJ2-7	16	TGTGCCAGCAGCGTAGGCAGGGGCCTTTCCCGCTACGAGCAGTACTTC	CASSVGRGLSRYEQYF
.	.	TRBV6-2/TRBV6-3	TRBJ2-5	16	TGTGCCAGCAGTCCCGAGTCGAGCGGCTGGCGAGAGACCCAGTACTTC	CASSPESSGWRETQYF
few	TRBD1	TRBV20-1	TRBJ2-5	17	TGCAGTGCTAGAGATCGGGGACAGGGGGCCTTCGGAGAGACCCAGTACTTC	CSARDRGQGAFGETQYF
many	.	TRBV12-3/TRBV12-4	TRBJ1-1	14	TGTGCCAGCAGTTTGGCGGGGTTGAACACTGAAGCTTTCTTT	CASSLAGLNTEAFF
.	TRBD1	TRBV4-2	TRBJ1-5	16	TGTGCCAGCAGCCAACCGGGACAGGGTGGCAATCAGCCCCAGCATTTT	CASSQPGQGGNQPQHF
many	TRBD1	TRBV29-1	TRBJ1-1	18	TGCAGCGTTGATGACCTAACCCCGGGACTTCCAGGGGGCACTGAAGCTTTCTTT	CSVDDLTPGLPGGTEAFF
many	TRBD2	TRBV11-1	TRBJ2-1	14	TGTGCCAGCAGCTTGGAGCGGGAGTGGAGTGAGCAGTTCTTC	CASSLEREWSEQFF
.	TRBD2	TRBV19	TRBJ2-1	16	TGTGCCAGTAGCAACTCTCCGGGACTAGCTGACAATGAGCAGTTCTTC	CASSNSPGLADNEQFF
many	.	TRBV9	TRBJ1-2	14	TGTGCCAGCAGCTCGGGAGGTCTGGACTATGGCTACACCTTC	CASSSGGLDYGYTF
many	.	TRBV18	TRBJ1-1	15	TGTGCCAGCTCACCGGCAAGGGGCGGGAACACTGAAGCTTTCTTT	CASSPARGGNTEAFF
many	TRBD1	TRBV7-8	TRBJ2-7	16	TGTGCCAGCAGCGCCACAGGGGGGTTGAGCTCCTACGAGCAGTACTTC	CASSATGGLSSYEQYF
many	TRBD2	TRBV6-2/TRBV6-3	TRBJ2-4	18	TGTGCCAGCAGTTACTCGATGCTAGCGGGGCAAGCCAAAAACATTCAGTACTTC	CASSYSMLAGQAKNIQYF
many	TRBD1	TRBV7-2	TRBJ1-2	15	TGTGCCAGCAGCCCAACGCCAGGGGGGAACTATGGCTACACCTTC	CASSPTPGGNYGYTF
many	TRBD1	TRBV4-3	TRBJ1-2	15	TGCGCCAGCAGCCAAGATGACCACAGGGGGTATGGCTACACCTTC	CASSQDDHRGYGYTF